The clone carrying this T cell receptor beta chain occurred a few times. The antigen remains unidentified. No cell sorting was done before RNA was extracted from the tissue. Newly diagnosed lung cancer patients had thoracic surgery in China, August–November 2014, without prior chemotherapy. A modified ARM-PCR protocol with three rounds of nested PCR amplified TCRbeta. TCRdb passed the multiplex PCR reads through MiXCR, listing each CDR3 protein once. The sample shows about 140,000 distinct CDR3 sequences, roughly 66% of them seen only once. The germline gives CDR1 SGHDN, CDR2 FVKESK. Trimming pared 8 bases from V and 2 bases from J, leaving 10 bases between. The CDR3 extends over 13 amino acids. The record originates from a study of tumor and adjacent non-tumor tissue in lung cancer. At the level of the study: The patients, approximately 9 men and 5 or 6 women, were about 30 to 85 with stage I to III disease.

Study findings and constraints: Normal lung showed higher cumulative top 100 clone frequency than tumor. TCR diversity was significantly greater in tumor than normal lung tissue.

This TCR was sampled from a man between 60 and 75 years old with small cell lung cancer. The chain uses TRBV14 and TRBJ1-3; no firm D call. The sample taken for sequencing was lung tumor tissue. DNA for the CDR3: TGTGCCAGCTCTCCGGAGCCTGGAAACACCATATATTTT. Its protein product is CASSPEPGNTIYF.